What follows are 25 T cell receptor beta chains derived from one specimen sequenced in a study of shared clonotypes between healthy human individuals. Profiled with immunoSEQ multiplex PCR; TCRdb holds only in-frame clones, not every one. The sample lists around 2.1 million clones; almost 96% were seen once. The sequenced material came from naive CD4+ T cells sorted from blood. The subset here: CD45RA+ positively selected. All receptors derive from a young man in good health.

The CDR3 region has the DNA TGTGCCTGGATTCAGGGAGGCACCTATAATTCACCCCTCCACTTT. Its translation is CAWIQGGTYNSPLHF. The J gene is TRBJ1-6, the V gene TRBV30; tentatively, D is TRBD1 (5 bases). The length of the CDR3 is 15 residues. Trimming removed 4 bases from V and 2 bases from J, with 12 bases in between. Germline CDR1 reads GTSNPN; CDR2 reads SVGIG (reference sequence).

The sample holds one count of this clone. The DNA for the CDR3 is TGTGCCAGCATGGCGGGACTGAACACCGGGGAGCTGTTTTTT. It yields the protein CASMAGLNTGELFF. This rearrangement joins TRBV2 to TRBJ2-2; D might be TRBD2 (6 bases). Germline values: CDR1 SNHLY, CDR2 FYNNEI. Trimming removed 7 bases at V and 1 base at J, with 10 bases between. The CDR3 covers 14 residues.

The chain has TRBV6-5 and TRBJ1-1; TRBD1 aligns across 7 bases. Unmatched junction bases numbered 7, after V lost 5 bases and J lost 4 bases. This CDR3 is 14 amino acids long. From germline, CDR1 is MNHEY and CDR2 SVGAGI. The CDR3 is CASSQQGKRTEAFF. CDR3 DNA sequence: TGTGCCAGCAGTCAACAGGGGAAACGCACTGAAGCTTTCTTT.

The chain uses TRBV2 and TRBJ2-1; D is ambiguous. Trimming took off 5 bases at V and 3 bases at J, with 8 bases between the two ends. The CDR3 runs to 13 residues. Germline CDR1 reads SNHLY; CDR2 reads FYNNEI. CDR3: CASSNGFYNEQFF. The DNA of the CDR3 is TGTGCCAGCAGTAACGGGTTCTACAATGAGCAGTTCTTC.

The chain recombines TRBV11-2 with TRBJ2-7; perhaps TRBD2 as D (6 bases). This CDR3 has 14 amino acids. Trimming took 4 bases from V and 7 from J, leaving 17 bases between them. Germline assignment: CDR1 SGHAT and CDR2 FQNNGV. The CDR3 protein is CASSYRDGGLEQYF. Here the CDR3 DNA reads TGTGCCAGCAGCTACCGGGACGGCGGACTAGAGCAGTACTTC.

The chain combines TRBV28 with TRBJ2-7; 10 positions agree with TRBD1. The CDR3 has 14 amino acids. V lost 7 bases to trimming and J lost 6 bases; unmatched junction nucleotides: 9. Germline assignment: CDR1 MDHEN and CDR2 SYDVKM. The CDR3: CASTATGGLAEQYF. Written as DNA, the CDR3 is TGTGCCAGCACCGCGACAGGGGGCTTAGCCGAGCAGTACTTC.

The sample holds a few counts of this clone. V usage is TRBV2 and J usage is TRBJ1-1, with D possibly being TRBD1 (5 bases). The CDR3 loop spans 11 amino acids. The germline V and J ends were trimmed by 9 bases and 6 bases, with 11 bases remaining between them. Looked up from germline, CDR1 is SNHLY and CDR2 is FYNNEI. CDR3 in DNA: TGTGCCAGTAGACAGCGGTCTGAAGCTTTCTTT. This translates into CASRQRSEAFF.

A word on this clone: Mismatch with germline at one junction end may stem from a read error. This sequence joins TRBV6-4 and TRBJ1-6; D is possibly TRBD1 (5 bases). CDR1 MRHNA and CDR2 SNTAGT come from the germline V gene. This CDR3 is built from 11 residues. DNA of the CDR3: TGTGCCAGCAGTGACTCGCCAGGGATGTCGTTT. It encodes CASSDSPGMSF.

The chain is built from TRBV19 and TRBJ2-2; TRBD2 agrees at 14 bases. V was clipped by 4 bases and J by 4 bases; unmatched bases: 8. There are 18 residues in the CDR3. Germline V gene data show CDR1 as LNHDA and CDR2 as SQIVND (reference sequence). The chain's CDR3 is CASSSRLAGGLGTGELFF. The CDR3 DNA is TGTGCCAGTAGTAGCCGACTAGCGGGGGGGCTTGGCACCGGGGAGCTGTTTTTT.

This clone showed up just once. The chain couples TRBV7-2 to TRBJ1-2, with D hard to call. The CDR3 extends over 16 amino acids. Germline V gene data show CDR1 as SGHTA and CDR2 as FQGNSA. The V and J ends lost 7 bases and 4 bases respectively, with 22 bases between them. CDR3 sequence reads: CASTETDMSWGYGYTF. The CDR3 DNA sequence: TGTGCCAGCACCGAAACCGATATGAGTTGGGGCTATGGCTACACCTTC.

This chain connects TRBV10-3 to TRBJ2-1; D is perhaps TRBD1 or TRBD2 (6 bases each). In germline, CDR1 is ENHRY, CDR2 SYGVKD. The CDR3 length is 15 residues. Trimming took off 0 bases at V and 5 bases at J, with 11 bases between the two ends. CDR3 residues: CAISESGGPHNEQFF. CDR3 nucleotide sequence: TGTGCCATCAGTGAGTCTGGGGGGCCCCACAATGAGCAGTTCTTC.

CDR3 sequence (DNA): TGTGCCAGTAGTATTTTGGGGGTTAATGAAAAACTGTTTTTT. It codes for CASSILGVNEKLFF. The gene calls are TRBV19 and TRBJ1-4; possible D gene TRBD1, 5 bases. The germline CDR1 and CDR2 sequences are LNHDA and SQIVND (reference sequence). The CDR3 consists of 14 residues. Trimming removed 3 bases from V and 4 bases from J, with 9 bases in between.

The gene calls are TRBV6-5 and TRBJ2-7; D may be TRBD2 (6 bases). Germline CDR1 reads MNHEY; CDR2 reads SVGAGI. This CDR3 spans 13 amino acids. Deletions cut 2 bases from V and 2 bases from J, with 7 bases between. For the CDR3, the DNA is TGTGCCAGCAGTTACAAGCGGGCCTACGAGCAGTACTTC. Translation: CASSYKRAYEQYF.

The rearrangement uses TRBV4-1 and TRBJ1-2; 7 nucleotides line up with TRBD1. With 0 bases clipped from V and 4 bases from J, the junction kept 11 bases outside the gene matches. CDR3 size: 17 residues. Germline V CDR1 and CDR2: MGHRA, YSYEKL. The DNA of the CDR3 is TGCGCCAGCAGCCAAGAAGGAAAAATAGGGGGCAGCTATGGCTACACCTTC. It encodes CASSQEGKIGGSYGYTF.

The rearrangement links TRBV7-2 to TRBJ1-4; no firm D call. The CDR3 runs to 13 residues. Trimming removed 8 bases at V and 1 base at J, with 8 bases between. The germline V gene encodes CDR1 SGHTA and CDR2 FQGNSA. The CDR3 coding sequence is TGTGCCAGCGGCAGGCGAACTAATGAAAAACTGTTTTTT. This encodes CASGRRTNEKLFF.

CDR3 sequence reads: CATSRTNEKLFF. The CDR3 nucleotides read TGTGCCACTTCAAGAACTAATGAAAAACTGTTTTTT. This chain joins TRBV19 and TRBJ1-4, with D hard to call. Trimming removed 10 bases from V and 1 base from J, with 7 bases in between. This CDR3 is 12 amino acids long. The germline V gene encodes CDR1 LNHDA and CDR2 SQIVND (reference sequence).

The J gene is TRBJ1-1, the V gene TRBV19; 9 bases fit TRBD1. Per the germline V gene, CDR1 is LNHDA and CDR2 is SQIVND (reference sequence). The J segment lost 10 bases and the V segment lost 3 bases, leaving 3 bases of the junction unmatched. The CDR3 length is 12 residues. The chain's CDR3 is CASSMGQGRAFF. CDR3 in DNA: TGTGCCAGTAGTATGGGACAGGGTCGAGCTTTCTTT.

CDR3 in DNA: TGTGCCAGCAGCGTAGATACTAGCATCATTGGCAATGAGCAGTTCTTC. It specifies CASSVDTSIIGNEQFF. The genes are TRBV9 and TRBJ2-1; D may be TRBD2 (6 bases). Germline V gene sequence: CDR1 SGDLS, CDR2 YYNGEE. V was clipped by 0 bases and J by 6 bases, with 16 bases between them. The CDR3 runs 16 residues.

Regarding this clone: An end of the junction differs from the germline gene, which may be a read error. The V gene is TRBV2, the J gene TRBJ2-5; tentatively, D is TRBD1 or TRBD2 (6 bases each). The CDR3 loop spans 15 amino acids. Germline-derived CDR1 and CDR2 are SNHLY and FYNNEI. The CDR3 spells CASSGTGARQGTQYF. CDR3 bases: TGTGCCAGCAGTGGTACGGGGGCCCGTCAAGGGACCCAGTACTTC. Drawing the rest from reference TRBV2 and TRBJ2-5, the complete variable domain is EPEVTQTPSHQVTQMGQEVILRCVPISNHLYFYWYRQILGQKVEFLVSFYNNEISEKSEIFDDQFSVERPDGSNFTLKIRSTKLEDSAMYFCASSGTGARQGTQYFGPGTRLLVL.

The chain has TRBV20-1 and TRBJ2-7; no clear D gene. Germline V gene sequence: CDR1 DFQATT, CDR2 SNEGSKA (reference sequence). The CDR3 spans 11 residues. V lost 5 bases and J lost 3, with 8 bases in between. Here the CDR3 reads CSAPVLYEQYF. The DNA for the CDR3 is TGCAGTGCTCCTGTCCTCTACGAGCAGTACTTC.

This sequence joins TRBV7-2 and TRBJ2-5, with 11 bases lining up with TRBD2. V was pared by 5 bases and J by 2 bases, with 10 bases of the junction left unmatched. Germline values: CDR1 SGHTA, CDR2 FQGNSA. The CDR3 is 17 amino acids. The CDR3 loop reads CASSPRVLAGVQETQYF. The DNA of the CDR3 is TGTGCCAGCAGCCCGCGGGTACTAGCGGGGGTACAAGAGACCCAGTACTTC.

With regard to this clone: The germline gene is not matched at one end of the junction; a read error may be the cause. This sequence joins TRBV5-1 and TRBJ2-7; D may be TRBD2 (5 bases). Germline V gene data show CDR1 as SGHRS and CDR2 as YFSETQ. The CDR3 spans 14 residues. The CDR3 sequence: CASSSAGVSDEQYF. DNA for the CDR3: TGCGCCAGCAGCTCTGCCGGGGTCTCCGACGAGCAGTACTTC.

The gene calls are TRBV28 and TRBJ2-7; the match to TRBD1 covers 7 bases. This CDR3 contains 14 residues. V trimming: 8 bases; J trimming: 0 bases; junction bases outside the gene matches: 7. From germline, CDR1 is MDHEN and CDR2 SYDVKM. The CDR3 DNA reads TGTGCCAGCGTAGGACAGGCAGACTCCTACGAGCAGTACTTC. Protein sequence: CASVGQADSYEQYF.

The chain combines TRBV5-4 with TRBJ2-2; D not resolved. Trimming stripped 0 bases from V and 6 bases from J, with 9 bases between. This CDR3 is built from 14 residues. Germline CDR1 and CDR2: SGHNT and YYREEE (reference sequence). The CDR3 loop is CASSLELRSGELFF. The CDR3 region has the DNA TGTGCCAGCAGCTTGGAACTAAGGTCCGGGGAGCTGTTTTTT.

V is TRBV5-6 and J is TRBJ2-2, with TRBD1 matching 9 bases. CDR3 length: 17 residues. V shed 6 bases and J 4 bases; nucleotides not matched to a gene: 13. Germline V gene data show CDR1 as SGHDT and CDR2 as YYEEEE. The CDR3 DNA reads TGTGCCAGCAATTGGCGGGGAGGACAGGGGATCACCGGGGAGCTGTTTTTT. It specifies CASNWRGGQGITGELFF.